A single sample gave rise to the 8 T cell receptor beta chains below, sequenced in a study of T cells in Graves' hyperthyroidism and ophthalmopathy. Regions amplified from RNA transcripts were the TCR beta CDR3 regions. TCR CDR3 underwent first-round RT-PCR with the HTBI primer set. TCRdb re-called the multiplex PCR reads with MiXCR, one entry per CDR3 protein. Altogether about 640,000 distinct CDR3 sequences are present, around 20% being singletons, with the ten largest covering 30% to 40%. Sequenced: blood. The receptors here all came from a man under 40 with Graves' ophthalmopathy.

This clonotype showed up many times. The chain uses TRBV27 and TRBJ1-1; unclear D gene. V lost 5 bases and J 3 bases, leaving 10 bases between the germline ends. The V gene's germline CDR1 is MNHEY and CDR2 SMNVEV (reference sequence). This CDR3 is built from 13 residues. The DNA for the CDR3 is TGTGCCAGCAGTCCGATGATGGACACTGAAGCTTTCTTT. Its translation: CASSPMMDTEAFF.

There are a few counts of this clonotype. The chain recombines TRBV3-1 with TRBJ2-3, with a weak D call TRBD2 (5 bases). The CDR3 is made up of 13 amino acids. Between the trimmed V and J ends, which lost 1 base and 8 bases, there was a span of 10 bases. Germline CDR1 LGHDT, CDR2 YNNKEL (reference sequence). CDR3: CASSQVFAGTQYF. CDR3 bases: TGTGCCAGCAGCCAAGTCTTTGCGGGTACGCAGTATTTT.

This clonotype has a count of ten or more. This rearrangement joins TRBV6-1 to TRBJ1-1; 11 bases are a match to TRBD1. With 5 bases clipped from V and 4 bases from J, the junction kept 6 bases outside the gene matches. CDR1 is MNHNS, CDR2 SASEGT, per germline. The CDR3 length is 15 residues. CDR3 in amino acids: CASSSGQGASTEAFF. In nucleotides, the CDR3 is TGTGCCAGCAGTTCTGGACAGGGGGCGAGCACTGAAGCTTTCTTT.

The chain joins TRBV15 to TRBJ1-6; no reliable D call. Between the trimmed V and J ends, which lost 6 bases and 2 bases, there was a span of 14 bases. Germline V CDR1 and CDR2: LNHNV, YYDKDF (reference sequence). The CDR3 is 16 residues long. The CDR3 here is CATSSSERTYNSPLHF. The CDR3, as DNA: TGTGCCACCAGTAGCTCGGAGAGGACCTATAATTCACCCCTCCACTTT.

This clonotype has only a few counts. This chain uses TRBV19 with TRBJ2-7; no firm D call. The germline CDR1 and CDR2 sequences are LNHDA and SQIVND (reference sequence). The CDR3 runs to 14 residues. The germline V and J ends were trimmed by 4 bases and 1 base, with 11 bases remaining between them. In DNA, the CDR3 is TGTGCCAGTAGTACCAACGATTTTTCCTACGAGCAGTACTTC. Translation gives CASSTNDFSYEQYF. Drawing the rest from reference TRBV19 and TRBJ2-7, the complete variable domain is DGGITQSPKYLFRKEGQNVTLSCEQNLNHDAMYWYRQDPGQGLRLIYYSQIVNDFQKGDIAEGYSVSREKKESFPLTVTSAQKNPTAFYLCASSTNDFSYEQYFGPGTRLTVT.

This clonotype was counted at least ten times. The chain carries TRBV3-1 and TRBJ1-1, with D hard to call. V was trimmed by 1 base and J by 4 bases, leaving 10 bases between them. The CDR3 totals 14 residues. In germline, CDR1 is LGHDT, CDR2 YNNKEL (reference sequence). The CDR3 region is CASSQAGVFTEAFF. In DNA form, the CDR3 reads TGTGCCAGCAGCCAAGCTGGGGTATTCACTGAAGCTTTCTTT.

This clonotype was detected only a few times. V gene TRBV9 combines with J gene TRBJ2-7; D is ambiguous. The CDR3 has 14 residues. Germline V gives CDR1 SGDLS, CDR2 YYNGEE. Trimming stripped 4 bases from V and 4 bases from J, with 15 bases between. CDR3 coding DNA: TGTGCCAGCAGCCCTCGTCAGGCGATTTACGAGCAGTACTTC. This encodes CASSPRQAIYEQYF.

This clonotype was detected ten times or more. The chain carries TRBV11-1 and TRBJ1-1, with D possibly being TRBD1 (6 bases). Trimming took off 7 bases at V and 4 bases at J, with 22 bases between the two ends. There are 16 residues in the CDR3. CDR1 and CDR2 from the germline V gene are SGHAT and FQDESV (reference sequence). The CDR3 is CASTPGGGRWATEAFF. The CDR3 DNA reads TGTGCCAGCACCCCCGGCGGGGGGCGCTGGGCCACTGAAGCTTTCTTT.